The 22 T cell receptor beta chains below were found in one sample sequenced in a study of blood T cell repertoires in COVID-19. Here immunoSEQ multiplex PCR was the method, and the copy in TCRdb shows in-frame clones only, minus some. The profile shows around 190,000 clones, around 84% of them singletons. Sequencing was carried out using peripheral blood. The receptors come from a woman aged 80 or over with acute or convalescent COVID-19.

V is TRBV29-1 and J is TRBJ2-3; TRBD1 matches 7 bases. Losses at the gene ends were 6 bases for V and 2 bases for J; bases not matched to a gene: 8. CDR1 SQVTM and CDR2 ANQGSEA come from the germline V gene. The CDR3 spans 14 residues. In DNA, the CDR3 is TGCAGCGTAGACCCCAGGGGGTTCACAGATACGCAGTATTTT. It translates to CSVDPRGFTDTQYF.

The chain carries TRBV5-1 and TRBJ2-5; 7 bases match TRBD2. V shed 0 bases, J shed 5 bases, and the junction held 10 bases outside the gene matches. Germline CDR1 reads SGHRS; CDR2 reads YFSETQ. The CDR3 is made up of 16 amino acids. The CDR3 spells CASSLGDHGRLETQYF. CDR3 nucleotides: TGCGCCAGCAGCTTGGGGGACCACGGGAGGTTGGAGACCCAGTACTTC.

CDR3 DNA: TGTGCCAGCAGCCGGGACTACACAGATACGCAGTATTTT. Translation: CASSRDYTDTQYF. J is TRBJ2-3 and V is TRBV5-4, with 7 bases matching TRBD2. The germline CDR1 and CDR2 sequences are SGHNT and YYREEE (reference sequence). V dropped 4 bases and J dropped 2; count of bases not matched to a gene: 1. The CDR3 has 13 amino acids. Full variable domain (rest looked up from reference TRBV5-4 and TRBJ2-3): ETGVTQSPTHLIKTRGQQVTLRCSSQSGHNTVSWYQQALGQGPQFIFQYYREEENGRGNFPPRFSGLQFPNYSSELNVNALELDDSALYLCASSRDYTDTQYFGPGTRLTVL.

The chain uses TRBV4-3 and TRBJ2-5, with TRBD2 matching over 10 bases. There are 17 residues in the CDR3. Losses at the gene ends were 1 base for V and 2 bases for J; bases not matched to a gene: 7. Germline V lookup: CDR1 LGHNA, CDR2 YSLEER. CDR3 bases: TGCGCCAGCAGCCAAGCCCGGGTAGCGGGAGGACAAGAGACCCAGTACTTC. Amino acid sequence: CASSQARVAGGQETQYF.

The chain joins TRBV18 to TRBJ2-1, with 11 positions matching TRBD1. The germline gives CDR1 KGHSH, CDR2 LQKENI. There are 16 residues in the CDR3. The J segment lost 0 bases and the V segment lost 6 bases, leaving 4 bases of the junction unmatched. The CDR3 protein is CASSPGQGVSYNEQFF. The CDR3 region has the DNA TGTGCCAGCTCGCCGGGACAGGGGGTCTCCTACAATGAGCAGTTCTTC.

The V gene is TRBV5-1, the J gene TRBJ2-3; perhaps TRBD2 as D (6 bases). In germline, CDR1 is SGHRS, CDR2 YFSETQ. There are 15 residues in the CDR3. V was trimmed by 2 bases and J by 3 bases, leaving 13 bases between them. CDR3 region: CASSFGGTVTDTQYF. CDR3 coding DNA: TGCGCCAGCAGCTTCGGGGGAACGGTGACAGATACGCAGTATTTT.

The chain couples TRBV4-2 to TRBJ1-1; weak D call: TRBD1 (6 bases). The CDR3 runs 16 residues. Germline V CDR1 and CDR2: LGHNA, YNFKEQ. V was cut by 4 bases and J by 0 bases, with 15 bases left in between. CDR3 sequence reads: CASSRDYRALNTEAFF. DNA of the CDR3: TGTGCCAGCAGCCGAGACTACAGGGCCTTGAACACTGAAGCTTTCTTT.

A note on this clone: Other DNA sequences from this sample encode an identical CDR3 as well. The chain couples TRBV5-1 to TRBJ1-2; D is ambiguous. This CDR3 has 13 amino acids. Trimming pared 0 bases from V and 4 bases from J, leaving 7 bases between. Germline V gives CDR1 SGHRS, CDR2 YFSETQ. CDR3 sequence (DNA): TGCGCCAGCAGCTTGGGCTCGGGCTATGGCTACACCTTC. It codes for CASSLGSGYGYTF.

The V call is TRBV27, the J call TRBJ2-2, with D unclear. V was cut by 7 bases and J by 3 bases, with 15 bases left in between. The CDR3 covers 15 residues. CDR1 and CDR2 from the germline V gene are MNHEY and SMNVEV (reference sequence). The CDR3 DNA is TGTGCCAGCACCAACTTCGTAGAATACACCGGGGAGCTGTTTTTT. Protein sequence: CASTNFVEYTGELFF.

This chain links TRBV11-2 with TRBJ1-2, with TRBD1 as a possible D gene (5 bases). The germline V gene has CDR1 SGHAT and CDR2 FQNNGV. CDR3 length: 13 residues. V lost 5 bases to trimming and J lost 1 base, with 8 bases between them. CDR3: CASSPDNNYGYTF. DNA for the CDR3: TGTGCCAGCAGCCCGGACAATAACTATGGCTACACCTTC.

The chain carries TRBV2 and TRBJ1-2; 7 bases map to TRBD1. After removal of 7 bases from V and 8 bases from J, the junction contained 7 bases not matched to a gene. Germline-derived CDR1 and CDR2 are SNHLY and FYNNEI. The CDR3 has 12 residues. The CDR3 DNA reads TGTGCCAGCACAGGGGGACCTCTGGGCTACACCTTC. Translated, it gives CASTGGPLGYTF.

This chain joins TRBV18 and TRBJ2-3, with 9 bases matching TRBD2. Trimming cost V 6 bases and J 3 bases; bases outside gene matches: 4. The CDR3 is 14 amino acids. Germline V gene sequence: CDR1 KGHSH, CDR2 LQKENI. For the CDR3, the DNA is TGTGCCAGCTCTGCTAGCGGGATGACAGATACGCAGTATTTT. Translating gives CASSASGMTDTQYF.

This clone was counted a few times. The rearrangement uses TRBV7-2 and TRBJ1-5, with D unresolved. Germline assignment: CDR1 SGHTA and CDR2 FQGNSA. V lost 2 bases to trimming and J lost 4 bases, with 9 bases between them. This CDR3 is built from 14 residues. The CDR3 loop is CASSLPGGNQPQHF. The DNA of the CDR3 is TGTGCCAGCAGCTTACCAGGAGGGAATCAGCCCCAGCATTTT. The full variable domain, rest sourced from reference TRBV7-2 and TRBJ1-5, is GAGVSQSPSNKVTEKGKDVELRCDPISGHTALYWYRQSLGQGLEFLIYFQGNSAPDKSGLPSDRFSAERTGGSVSTLTIQRTQQEDSAVYLCASSLPGGNQPQHFGDGTRLSIL.

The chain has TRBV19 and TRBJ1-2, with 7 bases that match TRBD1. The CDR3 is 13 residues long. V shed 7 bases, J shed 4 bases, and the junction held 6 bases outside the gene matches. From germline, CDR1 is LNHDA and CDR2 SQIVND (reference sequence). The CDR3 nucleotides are TGTGCCAGTAAAGAAGACAGGGCCTATGGCTACACCTTC. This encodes CASKEDRAYGYTF.

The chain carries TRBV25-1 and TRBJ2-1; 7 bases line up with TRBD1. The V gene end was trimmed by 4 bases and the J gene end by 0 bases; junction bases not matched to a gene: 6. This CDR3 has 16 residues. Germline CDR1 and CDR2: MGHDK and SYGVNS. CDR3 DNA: TGTGCCAGCAGTGCCCAGACAGGGAGCTCCTACAATGAGCAGTTCTTC. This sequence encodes CASSAQTGSSYNEQFF.

In DNA form, the CDR3 reads TGTGCCACCAGTGATTTGCAGTACAGGGGCTCGGGAAACACCATATATTTT. Its translation: CATSDLQYRGSGNTIYF. The gene calls are TRBV24-1 and TRBJ1-3, with TRBD1 identical over 7 bases. Germline V gene sequence: CDR1 KGHDR, CDR2 SFDVKD. Unmatched junction bases numbered 8, after V lost 0 bases and J lost 4 bases. The CDR3 is 17 amino acids.

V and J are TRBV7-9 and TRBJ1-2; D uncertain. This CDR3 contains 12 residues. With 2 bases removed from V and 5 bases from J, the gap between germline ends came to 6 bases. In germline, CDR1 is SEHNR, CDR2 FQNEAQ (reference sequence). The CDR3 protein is CASSLQAYGYTF. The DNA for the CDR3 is TGTGCCAGCAGCTTACAGGCTTATGGCTACACCTTC.

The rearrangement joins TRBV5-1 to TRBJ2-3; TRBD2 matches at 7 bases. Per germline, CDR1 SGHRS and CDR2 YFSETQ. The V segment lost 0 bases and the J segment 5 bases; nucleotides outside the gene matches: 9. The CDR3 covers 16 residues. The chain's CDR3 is CASSLVPAGRGDTQYF. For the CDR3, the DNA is TGCGCCAGCAGCTTGGTACCAGCGGGGAGGGGAGATACGCAGTATTTT.

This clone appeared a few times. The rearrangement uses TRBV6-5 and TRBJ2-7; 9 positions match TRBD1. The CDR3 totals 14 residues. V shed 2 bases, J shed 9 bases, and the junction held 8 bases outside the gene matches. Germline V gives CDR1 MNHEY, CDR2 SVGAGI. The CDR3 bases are TGTGCCAGCAGTTACCGGACAGGGGCGAACGGGCAGTACTTC. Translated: CASSYRTGANGQYF.

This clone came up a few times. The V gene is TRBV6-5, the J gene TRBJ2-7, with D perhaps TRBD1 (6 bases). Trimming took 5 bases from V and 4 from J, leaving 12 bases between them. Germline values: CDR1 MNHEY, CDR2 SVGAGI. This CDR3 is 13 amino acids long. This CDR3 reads CASSPQGKYEQYF. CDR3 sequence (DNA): TGTGCCAGCAGTCCCCAGGGGAAGTACGAGCAGTACTTC.

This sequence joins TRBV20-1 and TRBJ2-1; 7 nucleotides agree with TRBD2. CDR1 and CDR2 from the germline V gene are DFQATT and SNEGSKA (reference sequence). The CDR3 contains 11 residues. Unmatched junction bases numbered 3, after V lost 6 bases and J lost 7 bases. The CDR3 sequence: CSANSGNEQFF. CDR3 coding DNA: TGCAGTGCCAATAGCGGGAATGAGCAGTTCTTC.

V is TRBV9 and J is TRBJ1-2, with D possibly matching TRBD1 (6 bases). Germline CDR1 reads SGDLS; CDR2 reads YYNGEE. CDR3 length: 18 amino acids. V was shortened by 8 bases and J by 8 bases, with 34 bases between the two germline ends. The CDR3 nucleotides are TGTGCCAGTACACCGAGCGAGAGGGGGAGAAGCGACTCCCAAGGCTACACCTTC. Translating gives CASTPSERGRSDSQGYTF. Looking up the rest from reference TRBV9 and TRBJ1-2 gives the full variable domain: DSGVTQTPKHLITATGQRVTLRCSPRSGDLSVYWYQQSLDQGLQFLIQYYNGEERAKGNILERFSAQQFPDLHSELNLSSLELGDSALYFCASTPSERGRSDSQGYTFGSGTRLTVV.